These T cell receptor beta chains were read from a single sample in a study of cytomegalovirus exposure and HLA in healthy donors. TCRdb's copy holds only in-frame clones and misses some; the assay was immunoSEQ multiplex PCR. The repertoire includes 80,000 or so clones, over 60% of them detected once, and approximately 4.6% sits in the top ten. The specimen was PBMCs. These receptors were obtained from a man aged 35-49 years in good health and CMV-seronegative. Each CDR3 is given with its conserved first and last residue. Fields, in order: D gene, CDR3 length, clone size, J gene, V gene, CDR3 protein, CDR3 DNA. The D gene is left open where the match is weak. Clone size is given for some rows only: seen once, a few or many times, or a class if the clone is expanded.

TRBD2 | 19 | once | TRBJ2-6 | TRBV10-3 | CAISELGLAGVAGANVLTF | TGTGCCATCAGTGAGTTGGGGTTAGCGGGAGTAGCTGGGGCCAACGTCCTGACTTTC
TRBD2 | 16 | NA | TRBJ2-3 | TRBV18 | CASSLAGGVGSDTQYF | TGTGCCAGCTCCTTAGCGGGAGGGGTAGGATCAGATACGCAGTATTTT
NA | 15 | NA | TRBJ1-5 | TRBV19 | CASSEAASGNQPQHF | TGTGCCAGTAGTGAGGCGGCAAGCGGCAATCAGCCCCAGCATTTT
NA | 13 | NA | TRBJ1-5 | TRBV19 | CASNGVNNQPQHF | TGTGCCAGCAACGGGGTGAACAATCAGCCCCAGCATTTT
NA | 12 | NA | TRBJ2-3 | TRBV5-1 | CASSLSTDTQYF | TGCGCCAGCAGCCTAAGCACAGATACGCAGTATTTT
NA | 14 | NA | TRBJ1-1 | TRBV29-1 | CSVGMDGGGTEAFF | TGCAGCGTTGGTATGGACGGGGGTGGCACTGAAGCTTTCTTT
TRBD1 | 15 | few | TRBJ2-7 | TRBV19 | CASRKGQGGSYEQYF | TGTGCCAGTAGGAAAGGACAGGGGGGCTCCTACGAGCAGTACTTC
NA | 14 | NA | TRBJ1-6 | TRBV5-4 | CASSLVDPNSPLHF | TGTGCCAGCAGCTTGGTAGATCCTAATTCACCCCTCCACTTT
TRBD1 | 14 | few | TRBJ1-1 | TRBV4-1 | CASSLTGQGTEAFF | TGCGCCAGCAGCCTTACAGGACAGGGCACTGAAGCTTTCTTT
NA | 15 | NA | TRBJ2-3 | TRBV2 | CASSKTGRNTDTQYF | TGTGCCAGCAGTAAGACAGGGAGGAACACAGATACGCAGTATTTT
NA | 16 | NA | TRBJ2-7 | TRBV15 | CATSRDSTGLLYEQYF | TGTGCCACCAGCAGAGATTCCACCGGACTCCTCTACGAGCAGTACTTC
NA | 11 | NA | TRBJ2-7 | TRBV7-9 | CASSSLYEQYF | TGTGCCAGCAGCTCGTTATACGAGCAGTACTTC
NA | 14 | once | TRBJ2-7 | TRBV21-1 | CASSLTASPDEQYF | TGTGCCAGCAGTTTGACAGCAAGCCCAGACGAGCAGTACTTC
TRBD1 | 13 | NA | TRBJ1-2 | TRBV28 | CASSFRQGTEGTF | TGTGCCAGCAGTTTCCGACAGGGGACTGAGGGCACCTTC
NA | 12 | NA | TRBJ2-3 | TRBV7-2 | CASSLHSDTQYF | TGTGCCAGCAGCCTCCACTCCGATACGCAGTATTTT
NA | 15 | NA | TRBJ2-1 | TRBV2 | CARGSTTRKIYEQFF | TGTGCCAGGGGATCGACTACCCGCAAGATCTATGAGCAGTTCTTC
TRBD2 | 14 | once | TRBJ2-5 | TRBV4-1 | CASISGIKEETQYF | TGCGCCAGCATTAGCGGGATTAAAGAAGAGACCCAGTACTTC
NA | 14 | NA | TRBJ2-1 | TRBV27 | CASSFLYSNNEQFF | TGTGCCAGCAGTTTTCTGTACAGCAACAATGAGCAGTTCTTC
NA | 18 | NA | TRBJ2-7 | TRBV6-4 | CASSDYLSLRGNPYEQYF | TGTGCCAGCAGTGACTACCTTTCCCTTCGCGGTAATCCCTACGAGCAGTACTTC
TRBD2 | 17 | few | TRBJ2-7 | TRBV27 | CASSSNPRTSGSREQYF | TGTGCCAGCAGCTCCAATCCTCGCACTAGCGGGAGTCGCGAGCAGTACTTC
NA | 15 | NA | TRBJ2-2 | TRBV6-1 | CASSEDRRNTGELFF | TGTGCCAGCAGTGAAGACAGGCGGAACACCGGGGAGCTGTTTTTT
TRBD2 | 17 | NA | TRBJ2-7 | TRBV4-3 | CASSHRWGLAGTYEQYF | TGCGCCAGCAGCCACCGGTGGGGACTAGCGGGAACCTACGAGCAGTACTTC
NA | 13 | NA | TRBJ2-7 | TRBV7-9 | CASSFGFSYEQYF | TGTGCCAGCAGCTTCGGGTTCTCCTACGAGCAGTACTTC
TRBD2 | 15 | NA | TRBJ2-7 | TRBV19 | CASSIRREGSYEQYF | TGTGCCAGTAGTATACGGCGGGAGGGGAGTTACGAGCAGTACTTC
TRBD2 | 15 | NA | TRBJ2-7 | TRBV4-2 | CASSQPGLASTEQYF | TGTGCCAGCAGCCAGCCGGGACTAGCCTCCACCGAGCAGTACTTC
NA | 15 | NA | TRBJ2-3 | TRBV7-2 | CASSLAGALLDTQYF | TGTGCCAGCAGCTTAGCGGGAGCCCTTCTGGATACGCAGTATTTT
NA | 15 | NA | TRBJ1-4 | TRBV7-2 | CASSVTGGVNEKLFF | TGTGCCAGCAGCGTTACCGGGGGGGTAAACGAAAAACTGTTTTTT
NA | 12 | NA | TRBJ2-2 | TRBV6-5 | CASRIRGGELFF | TGTGCCAGCAGGATCCGGGGCGGGGAGCTGTTTTTT
NA | 14 | few | TRBJ2-5 | TRBV25-1 | CASSAGSLQETQYF | TGTGCCAGCAGTGCAGGGTCGCTCCAAGAGACCCAGTACTTC
TRBD2 | 16 | once | TRBJ2-1 | TRBV7-3 | CASRNTSGRNYNEQFF | TGTGCCAGCAGGAATACTAGCGGGAGGAATTACAATGAGCAGTTCTTC
TRBD1 | 14 | NA | TRBJ2-7 | TRBV5-1 | CASGQGRMEYEQYF | TGCGCCAGCGGACAGGGAAGGATGGAGTACGAGCAGTACTTC
NA | 16 | NA | TRBJ2-2 | TRBV4-1 | CASSLASGRGIGELFF | TGCGCCAGCAGCCTCGCCTCCGGGAGAGGCATCGGGGAGCTGTTTTTT
NA | 13 | few | TRBJ2-7 | TRBV4-3 | CASSQEFGYEQYF | TGCGCCAGCAGCCAAGAATTCGGCTACGAGCAGTACTTC
TRBD2 | 16 | NA | TRBJ2-3 | TRBV5-1 | CASSPGGGGSVDTQYF | TGCGCCAGCAGCCCCGGCGGGGGTGGGTCTGTAGATACGCAGTATTTT
NA | 16 | NA | TRBJ1-2 | TRBV27 | CASSLSAGDFSYGYTF | TGTGCCAGCAGTTTATCGGCGGGGGACTTCTCCTATGGCTACACCTTC
NA | 15 | once | TRBJ2-5 | TRBV5-5 | CASTQGGGGMETQYF | TGTGCCAGCACTCAGGGAGGCGGAGGTATGGAGACCCAGTACTTC
TRBD2 | 15 | NA | TRBJ2-2 | TRBV28 | CASSLRLAGTGELFF | TGTGCCAGCAGTTTAAGGCTAGCGGGAACCGGGGAGCTGTTTTTT
NA | 11 | NA | TRBJ2-1 | TRBV29-1 | CSYRQYNEQFF | TGCAGCTATAGACAGTACAATGAGCAGTTCTTC
TRBD1 | 14 | NA | TRBJ2-7 | TRBV19 | CASSSTGGLYEQYF | TGTGCCAGTAGTTCAACAGGGGGTCTCTACGAGCAGTACTTC
NA | 15 | NA | TRBJ2-7 | TRBV7-2 | CASSADGGLGYEQYF | TGTGCCAGCAGCGCCGACGGGGGATTGGGCTACGAGCAGTACTTC
TRBD2 | 14 | NA | TRBJ2-1 | TRBV11-2 | CASSPGLAGYEQFF | TGTGCCAGCAGCCCGGGACTAGCGGGATATGAGCAGTTCTTC
NA | 12 | NA | TRBJ2-7 | TRBV30 | CATGHLGNEQYF | TGTGCCACGGGACACTTGGGGAACGAGCAGTACTTC
NA | 13 | NA | TRBJ1-3 | TRBV11-2 | CASSPTKLNTIYF | TGTGCCAGCAGCCCCACGAAGCTAAACACCATATATTTT
NA | 14 | NA | TRBJ2-6 | TRBV10-3 | CAISDKSGANVLTF | TGTGCCATCAGTGACAAATCTGGGGCCAACGTCCTGACTTTC
NA | 15 | NA | TRBJ1-5 | TRBV6-1 | CASSEALGSNQPQHF | TGTGCCAGCAGTGAAGCGCTAGGTAGCAATCAGCCCCAGCATTTT
TRBD1 | 16 | NA | TRBJ2-1 | TRBV27 | CASSPRGDRDYNEQFF | TGTGCCAGCAGTCCCCGGGGGGACAGGGACTACAATGAGCAGTTCTTC
NA | 15 | NA | TRBJ2-1 | TRBV11-2 | CASSLGGPPYNEQFF | TGTGCCAGCAGCCTTGGAGGGCCCCCCTACAATGAGCAGTTCTTC
NA | 14 | once | TRBJ1-4 | TRBV19 | CASSIRPGREKLFF | TGTGCCAGTAGTATCCGACCTGGGAGGGAAAAACTGTTTTTT
TRBD2 | 17 | NA | TRBJ2-2 | TRBV5-1 | CASRPKGLAGETGELFF | TGCGCCAGCAGACCTAAGGGACTAGCGGGAGAGACCGGGGAGCTGTTTTTT
TRBD2 | 14 | NA | TRBJ2-7 | TRBV18 | CASSLSGTVHEQYF | TGTGCCAGCTCGCTTAGCGGGACCGTCCACGAGCAGTACTTC
TRBD2 | 15 | once | TRBJ2-1 | TRBV5-4 | CASSLVAGAWNEQFF | TGTGCCAGCAGCTTGGTAGCGGGAGCATGGAATGAGCAGTTCTTC
NA | 15 | NA | TRBJ2-7 | TRBV7-2 | CASSYTPGAVGEQYF | TGTGCCAGCAGCTATACCCCAGGGGCTGTGGGCGAGCAGTACTTC
TRBD1 | 15 | NA | TRBJ2-7 | TRBV7-2 | CASSLGQGVVYEQYF | TGTGCCAGCAGCTTAGGGCAGGGGGTTGTCTACGAGCAGTACTTC
TRBD1 | 18 | NA | TRBJ2-6 | TRBV29-1 | CSVPSTGTGGFGANVLTF | TGCAGCGTTCCCTCCACCGGGACAGGGGGCTTTGGGGCCAACGTCCTGACTTTC